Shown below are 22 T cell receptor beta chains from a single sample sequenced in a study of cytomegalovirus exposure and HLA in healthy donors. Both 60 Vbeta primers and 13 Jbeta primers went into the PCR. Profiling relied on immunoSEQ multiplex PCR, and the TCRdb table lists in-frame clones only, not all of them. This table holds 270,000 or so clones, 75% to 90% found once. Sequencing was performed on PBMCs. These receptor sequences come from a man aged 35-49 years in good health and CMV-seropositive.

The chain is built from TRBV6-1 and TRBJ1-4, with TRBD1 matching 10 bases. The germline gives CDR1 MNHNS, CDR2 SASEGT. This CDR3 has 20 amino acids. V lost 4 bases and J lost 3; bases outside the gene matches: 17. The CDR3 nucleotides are TGTGCCAGCAGTGCAAAAGACAGGGGGCGCTTTCGGAGTTCTAATGAAAAACTGTTTTTT. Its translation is CASSAKDRGRFRSSNEKLFF.

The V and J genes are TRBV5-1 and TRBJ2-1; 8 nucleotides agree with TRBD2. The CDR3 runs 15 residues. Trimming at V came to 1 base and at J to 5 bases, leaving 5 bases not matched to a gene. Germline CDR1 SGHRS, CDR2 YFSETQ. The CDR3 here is CASSLISGKNNEQFF. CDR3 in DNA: TGCGCCAGCAGCTTGATTAGCGGGAAGAACAATGAGCAGTTCTTC.

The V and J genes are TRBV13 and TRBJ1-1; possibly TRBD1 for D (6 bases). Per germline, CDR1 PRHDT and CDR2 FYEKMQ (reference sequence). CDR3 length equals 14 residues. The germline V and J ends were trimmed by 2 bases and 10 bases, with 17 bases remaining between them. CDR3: CASSLRSEGGGAFF. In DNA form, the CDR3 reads TGTGCCAGCAGCTTAAGGTCGGAAGGGGGGGGAGCTTTCTTT. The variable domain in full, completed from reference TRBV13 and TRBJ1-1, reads AAGVIQSPRHLIKEKRETATLKCYPIPRHDTVYWYQQGPGQDPQFLISFYEKMQSDKGSIPDRFSAQQFSDYHSELNMSSLELGDSALYFCASSLRSEGGGAFFGQGTRLTVV.

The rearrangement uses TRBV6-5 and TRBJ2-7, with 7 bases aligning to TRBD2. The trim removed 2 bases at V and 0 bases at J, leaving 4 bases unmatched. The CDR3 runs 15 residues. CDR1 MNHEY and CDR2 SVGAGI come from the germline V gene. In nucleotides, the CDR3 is TGTGCCAGCAGTTACAGGGACTACGCCTCCTACGAGCAGTACTTC. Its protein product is CASSYRDYASYEQYF.

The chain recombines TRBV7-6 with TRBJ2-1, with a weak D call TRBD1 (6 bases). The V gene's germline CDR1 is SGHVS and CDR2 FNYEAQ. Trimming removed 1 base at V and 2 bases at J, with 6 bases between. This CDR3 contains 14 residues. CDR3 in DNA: TGTGCCAGCAGCTTAGGACAGGCCTACAATGAGCAGTTCTTC. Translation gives CASSLGQAYNEQFF.

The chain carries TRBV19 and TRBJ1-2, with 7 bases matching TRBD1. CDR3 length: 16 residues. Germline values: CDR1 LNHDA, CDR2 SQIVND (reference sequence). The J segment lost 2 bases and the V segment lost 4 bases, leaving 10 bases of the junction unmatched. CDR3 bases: TGTGCCAGTAGTAGGGGTGGGACAGCTTTCAACTATGGCTACACCTTC. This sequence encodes CASSRGGTAFNYGYTF.

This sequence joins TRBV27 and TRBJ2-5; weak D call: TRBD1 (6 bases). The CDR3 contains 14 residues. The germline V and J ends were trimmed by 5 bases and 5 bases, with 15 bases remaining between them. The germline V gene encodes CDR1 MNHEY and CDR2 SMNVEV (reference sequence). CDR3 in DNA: TGTGCCAGCAGTATCATAGCAGGGGTGGAGACCCAGTACTTC. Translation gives CASSIIAGVETQYF.

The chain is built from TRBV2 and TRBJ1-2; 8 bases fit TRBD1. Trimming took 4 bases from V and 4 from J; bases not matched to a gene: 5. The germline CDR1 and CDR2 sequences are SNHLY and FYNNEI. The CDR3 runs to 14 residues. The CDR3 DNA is TGTGCCAGCAGTGTGGACAGGGCCTCCTATGGCTACACCTTC. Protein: CASSVDRASYGYTF.

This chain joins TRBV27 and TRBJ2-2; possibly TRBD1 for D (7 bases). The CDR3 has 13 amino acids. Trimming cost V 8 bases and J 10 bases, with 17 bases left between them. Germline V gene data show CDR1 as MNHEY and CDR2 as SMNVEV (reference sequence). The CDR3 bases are TGTGCCAGCGGCTACAGGGGCGGGGCGGAGCTGTTTTTT. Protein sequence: CASGYRGGAELFF.

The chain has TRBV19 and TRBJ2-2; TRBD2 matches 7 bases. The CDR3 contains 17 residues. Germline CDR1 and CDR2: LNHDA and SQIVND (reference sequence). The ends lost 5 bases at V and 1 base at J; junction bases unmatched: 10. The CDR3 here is CASSPPRSGENTGELFF. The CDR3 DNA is TGTGCCAGTAGTCCCCCGCGGAGCGGGGAGAACACCGGGGAGCTGTTTTTT.

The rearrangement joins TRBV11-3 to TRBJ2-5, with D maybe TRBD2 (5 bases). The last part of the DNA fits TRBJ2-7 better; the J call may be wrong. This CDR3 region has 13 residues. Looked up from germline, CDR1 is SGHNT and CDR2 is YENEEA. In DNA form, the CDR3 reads TGTGCCAGCAGCTTAGAGGGAGCCTACGAGCAGTACTTC. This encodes CASSLEGAYEQYF.

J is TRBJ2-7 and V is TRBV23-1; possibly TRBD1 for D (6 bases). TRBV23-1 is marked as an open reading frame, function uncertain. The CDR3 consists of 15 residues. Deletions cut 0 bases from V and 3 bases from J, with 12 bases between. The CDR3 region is CASSQSTGLFYEQYF. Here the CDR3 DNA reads TGCGCCAGCAGTCAATCCACAGGGTTGTTCTACGAGCAGTACTTC.

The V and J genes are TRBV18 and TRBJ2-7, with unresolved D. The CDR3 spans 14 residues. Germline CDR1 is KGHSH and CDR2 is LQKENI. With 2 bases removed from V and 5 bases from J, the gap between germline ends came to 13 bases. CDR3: CASSPRSLDHEQYF. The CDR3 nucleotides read TGTGCCAGCTCACCAAGGAGCCTAGACCACGAGCAGTACTTC.

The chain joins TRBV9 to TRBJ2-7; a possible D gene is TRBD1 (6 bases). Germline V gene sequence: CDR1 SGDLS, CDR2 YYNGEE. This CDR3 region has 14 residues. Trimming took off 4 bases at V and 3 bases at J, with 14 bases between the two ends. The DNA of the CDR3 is TGTGCCAGCAGCCCACGGGACATCTACTACGAGCAGTACTTC. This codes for CASSPRDIYYEQYF.

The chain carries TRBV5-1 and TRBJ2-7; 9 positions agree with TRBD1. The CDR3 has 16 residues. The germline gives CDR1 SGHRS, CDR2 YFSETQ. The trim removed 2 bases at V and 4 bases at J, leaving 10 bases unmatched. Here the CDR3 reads CASSLNTGTGFYEQYF. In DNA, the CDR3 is TGCGCCAGCAGCTTAAATACCGGGACAGGGTTTTACGAGCAGTACTTC.

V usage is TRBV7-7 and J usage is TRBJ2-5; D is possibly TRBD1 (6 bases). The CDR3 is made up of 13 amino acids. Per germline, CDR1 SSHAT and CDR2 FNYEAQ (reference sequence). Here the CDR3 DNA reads TGTGCTAGCTCCCCGGGACAAAGAGAGACCCAGTACTTC. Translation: CASSPGQRETQYF.

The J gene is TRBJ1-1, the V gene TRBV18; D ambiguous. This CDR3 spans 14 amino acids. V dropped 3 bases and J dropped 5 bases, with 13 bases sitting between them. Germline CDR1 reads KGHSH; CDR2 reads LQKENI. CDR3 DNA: TGTGCCAGCTCACCCCCAGTCCCCGGGACTGAAGCTTTCTTT. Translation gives CASSPPVPGTEAFF.

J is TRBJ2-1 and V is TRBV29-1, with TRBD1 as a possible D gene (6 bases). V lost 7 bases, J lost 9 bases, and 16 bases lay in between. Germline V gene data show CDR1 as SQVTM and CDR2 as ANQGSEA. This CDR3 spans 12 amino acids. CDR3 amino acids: CSAWTELSEQFF. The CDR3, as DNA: TGCAGCGCCTGGACAGAGCTCAGTGAGCAGTTCTTC.

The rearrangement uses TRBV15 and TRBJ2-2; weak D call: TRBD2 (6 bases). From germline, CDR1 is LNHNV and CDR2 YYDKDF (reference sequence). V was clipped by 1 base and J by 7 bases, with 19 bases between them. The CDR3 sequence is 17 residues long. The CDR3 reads CATSRVIADDSSGELFF. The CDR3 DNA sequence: TGTGCCACCAGCAGAGTAATAGCGGACGATTCGAGCGGGGAGCTGTTTTTT.

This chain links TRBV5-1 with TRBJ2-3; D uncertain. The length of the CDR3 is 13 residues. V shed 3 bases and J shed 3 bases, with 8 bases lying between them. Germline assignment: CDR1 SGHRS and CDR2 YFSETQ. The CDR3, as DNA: TGCGCCAGCAGCTCCGTAGCAACAGATACGCAGTATTTT. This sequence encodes CASSSVATDTQYF.

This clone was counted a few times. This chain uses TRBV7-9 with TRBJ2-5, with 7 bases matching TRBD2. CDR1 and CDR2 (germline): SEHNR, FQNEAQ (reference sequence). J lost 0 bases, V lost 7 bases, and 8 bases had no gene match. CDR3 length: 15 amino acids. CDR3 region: CASTPGRGYQETQYF. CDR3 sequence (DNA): TGTGCCAGCACCCCCGGGCGGGGGTACCAAGAGACCCAGTACTTC.

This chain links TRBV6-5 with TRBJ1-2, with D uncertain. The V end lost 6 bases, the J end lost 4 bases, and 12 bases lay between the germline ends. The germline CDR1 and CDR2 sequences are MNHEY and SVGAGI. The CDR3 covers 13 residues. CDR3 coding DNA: TGTGCCAGCAGCCGGGAGAGAAGCTATGGCTACACCTTC. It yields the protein CASSRERSYGYTF.